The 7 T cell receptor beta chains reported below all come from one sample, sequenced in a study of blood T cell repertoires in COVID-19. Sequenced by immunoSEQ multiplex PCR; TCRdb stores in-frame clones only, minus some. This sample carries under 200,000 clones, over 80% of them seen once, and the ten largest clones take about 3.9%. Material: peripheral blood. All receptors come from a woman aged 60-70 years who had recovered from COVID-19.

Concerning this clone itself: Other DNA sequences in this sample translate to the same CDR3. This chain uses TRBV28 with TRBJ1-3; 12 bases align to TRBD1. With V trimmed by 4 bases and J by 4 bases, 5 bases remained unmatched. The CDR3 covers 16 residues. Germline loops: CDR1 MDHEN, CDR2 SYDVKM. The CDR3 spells CASSSPGQGAGNTIYF. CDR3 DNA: TGTGCCAGCAGTTCTCCGGGACAGGGGGCAGGAAACACCATATATTTT.

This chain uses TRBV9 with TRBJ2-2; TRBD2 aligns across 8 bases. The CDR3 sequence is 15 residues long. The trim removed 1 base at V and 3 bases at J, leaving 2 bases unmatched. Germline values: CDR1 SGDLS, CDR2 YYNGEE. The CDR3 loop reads CASSVTGGHTGELFF. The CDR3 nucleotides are TGTGCCAGCAGCGTAACGGGGGGGCACACCGGGGAGCTGTTTTTT.

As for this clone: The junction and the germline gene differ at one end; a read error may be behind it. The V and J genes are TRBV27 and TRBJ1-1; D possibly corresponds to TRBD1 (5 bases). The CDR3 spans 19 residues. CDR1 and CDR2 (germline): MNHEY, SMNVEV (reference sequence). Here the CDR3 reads CASSLRGEEGVGPNAEAFF. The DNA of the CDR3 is TGTGCCAGCAGTTTAAGGGGCGAGGAAGGGGTGGGCCCGAACGCTGAAGCTTTCTTT.

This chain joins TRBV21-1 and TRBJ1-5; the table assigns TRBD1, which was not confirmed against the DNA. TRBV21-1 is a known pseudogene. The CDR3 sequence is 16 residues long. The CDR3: CASSKVTRTGCKPQHF. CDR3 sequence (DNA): TGTGCCAGCAGCAAAGTTACCCGGACAGGCTGTAAGCCCCAGCATTTT.

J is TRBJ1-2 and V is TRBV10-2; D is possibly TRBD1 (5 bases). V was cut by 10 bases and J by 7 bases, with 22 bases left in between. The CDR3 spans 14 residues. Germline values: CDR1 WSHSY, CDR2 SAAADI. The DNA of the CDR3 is TGCGCCACCATTCCCGGAACAGGCTTTGGTGGCTACACCTTC. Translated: CATIPGTGFGGYTF.

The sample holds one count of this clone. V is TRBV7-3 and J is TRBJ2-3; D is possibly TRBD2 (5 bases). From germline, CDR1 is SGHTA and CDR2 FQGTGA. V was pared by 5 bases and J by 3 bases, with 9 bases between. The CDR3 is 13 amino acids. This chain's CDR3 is CASSTGRTDTQYF. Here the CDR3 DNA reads TGTGCCAGCAGCACGGGGAGAACAGATACGCAGTATTTT.

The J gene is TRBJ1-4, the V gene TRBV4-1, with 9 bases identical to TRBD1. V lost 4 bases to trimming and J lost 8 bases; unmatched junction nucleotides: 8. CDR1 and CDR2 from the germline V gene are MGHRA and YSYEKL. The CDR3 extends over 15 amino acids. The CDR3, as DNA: TGCGCCAGCAGCCTAGAGGACAGGGGTGCGGAAAAACTGTTTTTT. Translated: CASSLEDRGAEKLFF.